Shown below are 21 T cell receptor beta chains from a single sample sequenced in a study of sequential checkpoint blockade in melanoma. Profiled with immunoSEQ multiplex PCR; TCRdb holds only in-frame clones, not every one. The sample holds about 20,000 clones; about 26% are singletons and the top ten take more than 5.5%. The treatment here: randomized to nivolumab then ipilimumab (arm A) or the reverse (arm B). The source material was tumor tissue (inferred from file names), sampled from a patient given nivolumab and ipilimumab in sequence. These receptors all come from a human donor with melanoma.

CDR3 residues: CATNERLAGGADTQYF. Written as DNA, the CDR3 is TGTGCCACCAACGAAAGACTAGCGGGAGGGGCAGATACGCAGTATTTT. The chain links TRBV28 to TRBJ2-3; 14 positions agree with TRBD2. In germline, CDR1 is MDHEN, CDR2 SYDVKM. Trimming cost V 10 bases and J 4 bases; bases outside gene matches: 10. The CDR3 extends over 16 amino acids.

The CDR3 DNA follows: TGTGCCAGCAGTTACTCGAGTAGCGGGGGGGCCCGGCTCTACAATGAGCAGTTCTTC. Translation gives CASSYSSSGGARLYNEQFF. The V call is TRBV6-8, the J call TRBJ2-1, with 11 bases lining up with TRBD2. Per germline, CDR1 MNHGY and CDR2 SAAAGT. This CDR3 is built from 19 residues. The junction had 10 bases not matched to a gene; V was cut back by 0 bases and J by 3 bases.

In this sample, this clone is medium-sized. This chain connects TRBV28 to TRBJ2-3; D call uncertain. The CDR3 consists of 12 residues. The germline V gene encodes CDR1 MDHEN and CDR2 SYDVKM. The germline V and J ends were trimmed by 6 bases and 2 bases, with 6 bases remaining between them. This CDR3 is CASSTLTDTQYF. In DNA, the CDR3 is TGTGCCAGCAGCACGCTCACAGATACGCAGTATTTT.

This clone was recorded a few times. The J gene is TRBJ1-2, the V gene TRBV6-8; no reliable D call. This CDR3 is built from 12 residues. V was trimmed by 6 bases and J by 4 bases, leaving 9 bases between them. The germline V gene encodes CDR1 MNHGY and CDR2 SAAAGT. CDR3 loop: CASSRKGYGYTF. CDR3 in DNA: TGTGCCAGCAGCAGGAAAGGCTATGGCTACACCTTC.

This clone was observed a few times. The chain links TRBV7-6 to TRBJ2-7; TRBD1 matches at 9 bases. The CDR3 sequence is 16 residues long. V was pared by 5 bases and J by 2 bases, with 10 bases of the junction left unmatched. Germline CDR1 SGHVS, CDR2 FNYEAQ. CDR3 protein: CASSLQPGQGPYEQYF. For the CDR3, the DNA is TGTGCCAGCAGCCTACAACCGGGACAGGGCCCCTACGAGCAGTACTTC.

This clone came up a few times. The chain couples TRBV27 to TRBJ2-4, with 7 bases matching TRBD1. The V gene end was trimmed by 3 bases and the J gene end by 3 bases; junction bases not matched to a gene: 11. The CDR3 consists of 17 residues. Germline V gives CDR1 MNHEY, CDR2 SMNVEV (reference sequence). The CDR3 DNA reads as TGTGCCAGCAGTTTTTCCAACAGGGGAATGGGCAAAAACATTCAGTACTTC. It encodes CASSFSNRGMGKNIQYF.

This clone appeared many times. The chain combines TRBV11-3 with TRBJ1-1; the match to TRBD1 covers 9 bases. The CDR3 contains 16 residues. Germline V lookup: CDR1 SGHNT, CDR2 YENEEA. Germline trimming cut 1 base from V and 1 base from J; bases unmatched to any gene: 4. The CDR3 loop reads CASSLVRDRENTEAFF. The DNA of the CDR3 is TGTGCCAGCAGCTTAGTCAGGGACAGGGAGAACACTGAAGCTTTCTTT.

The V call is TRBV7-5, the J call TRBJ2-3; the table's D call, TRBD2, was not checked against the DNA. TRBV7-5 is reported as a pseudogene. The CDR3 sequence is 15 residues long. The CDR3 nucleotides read TGTGCCAGCAGCTTGGGGCGGGGGGTCACAGATACGCAGTATTTT. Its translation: CASSLGRGVTDTQYF.

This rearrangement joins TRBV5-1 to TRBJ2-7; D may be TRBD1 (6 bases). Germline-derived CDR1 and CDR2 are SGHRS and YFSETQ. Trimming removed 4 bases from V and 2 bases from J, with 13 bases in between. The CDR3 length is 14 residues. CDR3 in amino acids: CASSANRDPYEQYF. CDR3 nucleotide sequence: TGCGCCAGCAGCGCCAACAGGGACCCCTACGAGCAGTACTTC.

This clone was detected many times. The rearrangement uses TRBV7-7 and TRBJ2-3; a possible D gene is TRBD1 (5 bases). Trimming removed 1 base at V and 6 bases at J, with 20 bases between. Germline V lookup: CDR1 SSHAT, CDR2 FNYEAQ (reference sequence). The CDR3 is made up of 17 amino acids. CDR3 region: CASSLDLVQANRDTQYF. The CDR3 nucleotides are TGTGCCAGCAGCTTAGATTTGGTACAGGCAAACAGGGATACGCAGTATTTT.

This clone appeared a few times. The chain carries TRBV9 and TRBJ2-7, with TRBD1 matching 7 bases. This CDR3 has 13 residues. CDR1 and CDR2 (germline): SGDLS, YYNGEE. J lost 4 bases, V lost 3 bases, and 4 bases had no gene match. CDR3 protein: CASSAGGLYEQYF. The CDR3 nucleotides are TGTGCCAGCAGCGCAGGGGGTCTGTACGAGCAGTACTTC.

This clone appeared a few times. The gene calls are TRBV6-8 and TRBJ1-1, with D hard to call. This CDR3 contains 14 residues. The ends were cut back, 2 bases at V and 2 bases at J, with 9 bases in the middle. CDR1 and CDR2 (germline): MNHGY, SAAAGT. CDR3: CASSYPGVNTEAFF. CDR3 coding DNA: TGTGCCAGCAGTTACCCAGGCGTTAACACTGAAGCTTTCTTT.

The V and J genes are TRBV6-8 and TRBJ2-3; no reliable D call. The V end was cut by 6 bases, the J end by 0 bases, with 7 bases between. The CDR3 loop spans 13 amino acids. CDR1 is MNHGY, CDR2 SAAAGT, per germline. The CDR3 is CASRPDSTDTQYF. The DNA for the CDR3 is TGTGCCAGCAGACCGGACAGCACAGATACGCAGTATTTT.

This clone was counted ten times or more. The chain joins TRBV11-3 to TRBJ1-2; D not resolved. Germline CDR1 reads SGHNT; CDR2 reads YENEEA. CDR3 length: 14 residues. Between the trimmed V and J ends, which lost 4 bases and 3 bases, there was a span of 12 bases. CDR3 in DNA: TGTGCCAGCAGCTCGCTCACCGGGGACTATGGCTACACCTTC. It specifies CASSSLTGDYGYTF.

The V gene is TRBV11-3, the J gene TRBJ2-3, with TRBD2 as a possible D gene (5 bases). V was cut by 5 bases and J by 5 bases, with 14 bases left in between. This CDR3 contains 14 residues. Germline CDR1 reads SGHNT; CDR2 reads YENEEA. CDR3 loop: CASSLEPGKDTQYF. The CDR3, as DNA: TGTGCCAGCAGCCTGGAACCCGGGAAAGATACGCAGTATTTT.

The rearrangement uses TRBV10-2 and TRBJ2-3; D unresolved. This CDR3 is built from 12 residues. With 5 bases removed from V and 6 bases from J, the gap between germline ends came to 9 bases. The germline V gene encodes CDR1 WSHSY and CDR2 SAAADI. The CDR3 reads CASSLRVDTQYF. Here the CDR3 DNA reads TGCGCCAGCAGTTTAAGGGTGGATACGCAGTATTTT.

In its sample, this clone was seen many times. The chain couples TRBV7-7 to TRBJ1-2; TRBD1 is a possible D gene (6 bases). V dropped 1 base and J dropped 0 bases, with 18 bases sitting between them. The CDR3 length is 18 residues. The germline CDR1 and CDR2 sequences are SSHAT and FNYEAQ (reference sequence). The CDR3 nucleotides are TGTGCCAGCAGCTTAGGCCCTCTACAGGGAAGAGCTAACTATGGCTACACCTTC. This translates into CASSLGPLQGRANYGYTF. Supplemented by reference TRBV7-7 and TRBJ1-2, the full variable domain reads GAGVSQSPRYKVTKRGQDVTLRCDPISSHATLYWYQQALGQGPEFLTYFNYEAQPDKSGLPSDRFSAERPEGSISTLTIQRTEQRDSAMYRCASSLGPLQGRANYGYTFGSGTRLTVV.

The CDR3 DNA reads TGTGCCAGCAGGGCCGAGGGACTAGGGGGGAGAAATGAGCAGTTCTTC. As protein: CASRAEGLGGRNEQFF. This rearrangement joins TRBV28 to TRBJ2-1; TRBD2 agrees at 8 bases. Germline V CDR1 and CDR2: MDHEN, SYDVKM. Trimming took 6 bases from V and 7 from J; bases not matched to a gene: 14. The CDR3 has 16 residues.

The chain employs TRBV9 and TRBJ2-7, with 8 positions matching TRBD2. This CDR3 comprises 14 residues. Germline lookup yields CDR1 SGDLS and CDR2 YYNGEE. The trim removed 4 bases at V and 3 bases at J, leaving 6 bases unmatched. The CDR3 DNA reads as TGTGCCAGCAGCCCCGGGCTAGCGGGCTACGAGCAGTACTTC. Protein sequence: CASSPGLAGYEQYF.

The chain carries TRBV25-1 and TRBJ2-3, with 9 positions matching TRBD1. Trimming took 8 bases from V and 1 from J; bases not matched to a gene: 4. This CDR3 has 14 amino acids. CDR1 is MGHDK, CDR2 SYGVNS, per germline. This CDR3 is CASSHRGRTDTQYF. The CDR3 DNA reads TGTGCCAGCTCCCACAGGGGGCGCACAGATACGCAGTATTTT.

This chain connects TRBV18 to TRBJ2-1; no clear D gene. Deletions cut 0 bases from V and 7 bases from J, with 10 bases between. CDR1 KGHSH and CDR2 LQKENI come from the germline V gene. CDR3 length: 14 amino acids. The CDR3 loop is CASSPPLTNNEQFF. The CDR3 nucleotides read TGTGCCAGCTCACCACCACTGACAAATAATGAGCAGTTCTTC. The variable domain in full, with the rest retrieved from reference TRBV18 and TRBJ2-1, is NAGVMQNPRHLVRRRGQEARLRCSPMKGHSHVYWYRQLPEEGLKFMVYLQKENIIDESGMPKERFSAEFPKEGPSILRIQQVVRGDSAAYFCASSPPLTNNEQFFGPGTRLTVL.